The next 25 T cell receptor beta chains were all read from a single sample in a study of cytomegalovirus exposure and HLA in healthy donors. TCRdb's copy holds only in-frame clones and misses some; the assay was immunoSEQ multiplex PCR. The top ten hold 0.6% to 0.85% of the sample, which has tens of thousands of clones, 96% seen once. Specimen: PBMCs. These receptors came from a man between 18 and 29 years old in good health and CMV-seronegative.

This chain joins TRBV4-3 and TRBJ2-2; D may be TRBD1 (6 bases). CDR1 is LGHNA, CDR2 YSLEER, per germline. V lost 4 bases to trimming and J lost 4 bases, with 13 bases between them. The CDR3 runs to 15 residues. The CDR3 loop is CASSPKVTGTGELFF. CDR3 sequence (DNA): TGCGCCAGCAGCCCGAAAGTGACAGGCACCGGGGAGCTGTTTTTT.

This clone came up a few times. The chain has TRBV5-1 and TRBJ2-7, with D perhaps TRBD1 (6 bases). This CDR3 comprises 15 residues. Trimming took off 4 bases at V and 2 bases at J, with 16 bases between the two ends. The germline V gene has CDR1 SGHRS and CDR2 YFSETQ. CDR3: CASSDTGRLPYEQYF. CDR3 nucleotides: TGCGCCAGCAGCGATACAGGGAGATTGCCCTACGAGCAGTACTTC. The complete variable domain, with remaining parts taken from reference TRBV5-1 and TRBJ2-7, reads KAGVTQTPRYLIKTRGQQVTLSCSPISGHRSVSWYQQTPGQGLQFLFEYFSETQRNKGNFPGRFSGRQFSNSRSEMNVSTLELGDSALYLCASSDTGRLPYEQYFGPGTRLTVT.

The rearrangement uses TRBV19 and TRBJ1-4, with D hard to call. The V end lost 4 bases, the J end lost 8 bases, and 14 bases lay between the germline ends. CDR3 length equals 14 residues. Germline V CDR1 and CDR2: LNHDA, SQIVND (reference sequence). This chain's CDR3 is CASSNPLRREKLFF. The DNA of the CDR3 is TGTGCCAGTAGTAACCCTCTGCGCCGGGAAAAACTGTTTTTT.

This rearrangement joins TRBV11-3 to TRBJ2-5; D might be TRBD1 (8 bases). This CDR3 is 16 amino acids long. Germline V lookup: CDR1 SGHNT, CDR2 YENEEA. V shed 5 bases and J shed 5 bases, with 21 bases lying between them. The DNA for the CDR3 is TGTGCCAGCAGCCCGAGGACAGGGTGGGGAGGGGAGACCCAGTACTTC. Translating gives CASSPRTGWGGETQYF. Complete variable domain (other parts from reference TRBV11-3 and TRBJ2-5): EAGVVQSPRYKIIEKKQPVAFWCNPISGHNTLYWYLQNLGQGPELLIRYENEEAVDDSQLPKDRFSAERLKGVDSTLKIQPAELGDSAVYLCASSPRTGWGGETQYFGPGTRLLVL.

This chain's CDR3 is CASSPTSGSSVSIQYF. CDR3 sequence (DNA): TGCGCCAGCAGCCCCACTAGCGGGAGTAGTGTAAGCATTCAGTACTTC. The chain couples TRBV5-1 to TRBJ2-4; 11 nucleotides align to TRBD2. Trimming at V came to 4 bases and at J to 9 bases, leaving 12 bases not matched to a gene. The CDR3 has 16 amino acids. Per germline, CDR1 SGHRS and CDR2 YFSETQ.

This chain uses TRBV5-4 with TRBJ2-1; weak D call: TRBD2 (5 bases). V lost 4 bases and J lost 4, with 9 bases in between. The CDR3 is 13 amino acids. The V gene's germline CDR1 is SGHNT and CDR2 YYREEE (reference sequence). The CDR3 region is CASSPGLYNEQFF. The CDR3 coding sequence is TGTGCCAGCAGCCCCGGACTGTACAATGAGCAGTTCTTC.

This chain joins TRBV7-6 and TRBJ2-1; 9 nucleotides agree with TRBD2. Germline V gives CDR1 SGHVS, CDR2 FNYEAQ. The CDR3 covers 16 residues. V was clipped by 2 bases and J by 2 bases; unmatched bases: 4. The CDR3 DNA follows: TGTGCCAGCAGCTTACGGCGGGAGGGACCCTACAATGAGCAGTTCTTC. Its protein is CASSLRREGPYNEQFF.

The V call is TRBV7-8, the J call TRBJ2-7; D is perhaps TRBD1 or TRBD2 (5 bases each). This CDR3 is 16 amino acids long. The V end lost 5 bases, the J end lost 2 bases, and 19 bases lay between the germline ends. Germline CDR1 reads SGHVS; CDR2 reads FQNEAQ. The CDR3 bases are TGTGCCAGCAGCCTAGGGGTGGACTCCAGGACCTACGAGCAGTACTTC. Translated, it gives CASSLGVDSRTYEQYF.

The genes are TRBV4-1 and TRBJ1-4; a possible D gene is TRBD1 (6 bases). The CDR3 consists of 14 residues. Trimming took off 5 bases at V and 6 bases at J, with 13 bases between the two ends. CDR1 and CDR2 from the germline V gene are MGHRA and YSYEKL. Here the CDR3 DNA reads TGCGCCAGCAGCGTACAGGGATCATATGAAAAACTGTTTTTT. It encodes CASSVQGSYEKLFF.

The V call is TRBV7-8, the J call TRBJ1-4; D may be TRBD1 (6 bases). The CDR3 contains 11 residues. Germline values: CDR1 SGHVS, CDR2 FQNEAQ. V lost 5 bases to trimming and J lost 14 bases, with 12 bases between them. The CDR3 DNA reads TGTGCCAGCAGCGCCCAGGGGCGTCTGTTTTTT. This encodes CASSAQGRLFF.

This clone came up a few times. The chain has TRBV7-9 and TRBJ2-5; perhaps TRBD1 as D (5 bases). Germline V gives CDR1 SEHNR, CDR2 FQNEAQ (reference sequence). CDR3 length: 12 amino acids. Trimming removed 2 bases at V and 7 bases at J, with 8 bases between. The CDR3 protein is CASSLPQGTQYF. The DNA of the CDR3 is TGTGCCAGCAGCTTACCTCAGGGGACCCAGTACTTC.

The chain links TRBV19 to TRBJ2-5; 7 bases fit TRBD1. Germline V gene data show CDR1 as LNHDA and CDR2 as SQIVND (reference sequence). The CDR3 length is 13 residues. J gave up 5 bases and V 6 bases, and 6 bases lay outside the gene matches. For the CDR3, the DNA is TGTGCCAGTAGCCCCACAGGGGCGGAGACCCAGTACTTC. Amino acid sequence: CASSPTGAETQYF.

The chain recombines TRBV25-1 with TRBJ2-5; no clear D. Germline V lookup: CDR1 MGHDK, CDR2 SYGVNS. The CDR3 covers 15 residues. Deletions cut 5 bases from V and 0 bases from J, with 13 bases between. CDR3 nucleotide sequence: TGTGCCAGCAGTATGGGCCCTTCGTACCAAGAGACCCAGTACTTC. Amino acid sequence: CASSMGPSYQETQYF.

The V gene is TRBV7-9, the J gene TRBJ2-7; a possible D gene is TRBD2 (6 bases). Germline assignment: CDR1 SEHNR and CDR2 FQNEAQ (reference sequence). Trimming cost V 6 bases and J 0 bases, with 12 bases left between them. This CDR3 comprises 14 residues. CDR3 loop: CASRLGGSSYEQYF. DNA of the CDR3: TGTGCCAGCAGATTGGGAGGTTCCTCCTACGAGCAGTACTTC.

This chain uses TRBV28 with TRBJ1-2, with D possibly being TRBD1 (6 bases). Trimming pared 3 bases from V and 2 bases from J, leaving 7 bases between. This CDR3 spans 13 amino acids. The germline gives CDR1 MDHEN, CDR2 SYDVKM. CDR3 amino acids: CASSLDRNYGYTF. The CDR3 DNA follows: TGTGCCAGCAGTTTGGACAGAAACTATGGCTACACCTTC.

This sequence joins TRBV10-3 and TRBJ1-1; TRBD1 aligns across 8 bases. CDR3 length: 15 amino acids. The V gene's germline CDR1 is ENHRY and CDR2 SYGVKD. V shed 5 bases, J shed 1 base, and the junction held 6 bases outside the gene matches. CDR3 sequence: CAISQTDRENTEAFF. For the CDR3, the DNA is TGTGCCATCAGTCAAACGGACAGGGAGAACACTGAAGCTTTCTTT.

This clone showed up just once. This chain uses TRBV7-2 with TRBJ2-1; 11 bases are shared with TRBD2. The J segment lost 15 bases and the V segment lost 0 bases, leaving 4 bases of the junction unmatched. Germline V lookup: CDR1 SGHTA, CDR2 FQGNSA. CDR3 size: 13 residues. CDR3 protein: CASSLATSGIAFF. Written as DNA, the CDR3 is TGTGCCAGCAGCTTAGCGACTAGCGGGATTGCGTTCTTC.

This clone has a single count. The chain links TRBV5-1 to TRBJ2-7; 10 nucleotides agree with TRBD1. Germline trimming cut 4 bases from V and 2 bases from J; bases unmatched to any gene: 12. CDR3 length equals 17 residues. Germline CDR1 and CDR2: SGHRS and YFSETQ. The CDR3 bases are TGCGCCAGCAGCCCTATAGGGGGGACAGGGGTCCCCTACGAGCAGTACTTC. It encodes CASSPIGGTGVPYEQYF.

The CDR3 DNA follows: TGTGCCAGTAGTACCGGACATCCACTCAACACTGAAGCTTTCTTT. It encodes CASSTGHPLNTEAFF. This chain connects TRBV19 to TRBJ1-1, with D perhaps TRBD1 (5 bases). CDR1 is LNHDA and CDR2 is SQIVND in the germline V gene (reference sequence). CDR3 length equals 15 residues. The V and J ends lost 4 bases and 2 bases respectively, with 14 bases between them.

This chain links TRBV6-4 with TRBJ2-3, with D possibly being TRBD1 (6 bases). The CDR3 contains 14 residues. The ends were cut back, 2 bases at V and 6 bases at J, with 12 bases in the middle. CDR1 is MRHNA and CDR2 is SNTAGT in the germline V gene. DNA for the CDR3: TGTGCCAGCAGTGACCAAACAGGGTCCGATACGCAGTATTTT. This encodes CASSDQTGSDTQYF.

This chain uses TRBV10-3 with TRBJ2-7; 9 bases are shared with TRBD1. CDR3 length: 14 residues. Trimming at V came to 4 bases and at J to 3 bases, leaving 4 bases not matched to a gene. Looked up from germline, CDR1 is ENHRY and CDR2 is SYGVKD. This CDR3 reads CAISGSTGGYEQYF. CDR3 coding DNA: TGTGCCATCAGTGGCTCGACAGGGGGCTACGAGCAGTACTTC.

This clone has a single count. The gene calls are TRBV28 and TRBJ1-5; D might be TRBD1 (5 bases). CDR3 length: 14 amino acids. Trimming cost V 5 bases and J 0 bases, with 8 bases left between them. Germline CDR1 is MDHEN and CDR2 is SYDVKM. For the CDR3, the DNA is TGTGCCAGCAGTGAACAGGATAGCAATCAGCCCCAGCATTTT. This translates into CASSEQDSNQPQHF.

The chain employs TRBV5-1 and TRBJ2-1; 8 bases line up with TRBD2. This CDR3 is 14 amino acids long. Germline V gene lookup returns CDR1 SGHRS and CDR2 YFSETQ. The V gene end was trimmed by 0 bases and the J gene end by 9 bases; junction bases not matched to a gene: 5. Here the CDR3 reads CASSLDREGGEQFF. In nucleotides, the CDR3 is TGCGCCAGCAGCTTGGACCGGGAGGGGGGTGAGCAGTTCTTC.

This chain uses TRBV7-6 with TRBJ2-7, with 9 bases aligning to TRBD1. Trimming took 8 bases from V and 4 from J; bases not matched to a gene: 9. CDR3 length: 14 residues. Germline CDR1 reads SGHVS; CDR2 reads FNYEAQ. The CDR3: CASGPGTGIYEQYF. The CDR3, as DNA: TGTGCCAGCGGGCCCGGGACAGGGATTTACGAGCAGTACTTC.

The chain has TRBV2 and TRBJ2-2; possible D gene TRBD2, 6 bases. V lost 1 base and J lost 2, with 14 bases in between. The CDR3 length is 17 residues. Germline CDR1 SNHLY, CDR2 FYNNEI. Here the CDR3 DNA reads TGTGCCAGCAGTGAAGGGACTACTCTCTCTAACACCGGGGAGCTGTTTTTT. It specifies CASSEGTTLSNTGELFF.